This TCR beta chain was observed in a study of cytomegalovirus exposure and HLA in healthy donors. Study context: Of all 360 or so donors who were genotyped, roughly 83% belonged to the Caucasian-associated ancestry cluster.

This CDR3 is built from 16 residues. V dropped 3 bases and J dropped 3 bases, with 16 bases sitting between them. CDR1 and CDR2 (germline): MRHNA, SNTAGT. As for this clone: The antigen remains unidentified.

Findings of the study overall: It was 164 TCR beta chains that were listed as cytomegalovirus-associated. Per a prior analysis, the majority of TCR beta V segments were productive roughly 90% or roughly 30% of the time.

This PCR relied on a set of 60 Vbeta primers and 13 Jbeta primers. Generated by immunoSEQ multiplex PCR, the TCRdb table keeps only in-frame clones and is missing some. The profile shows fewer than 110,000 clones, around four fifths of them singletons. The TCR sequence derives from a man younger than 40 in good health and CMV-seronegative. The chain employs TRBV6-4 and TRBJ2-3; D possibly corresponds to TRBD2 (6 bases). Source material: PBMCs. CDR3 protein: CASSEDSGLPTDTQYF. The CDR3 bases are TGTGCCAGCAGTGAGGATAGCGGACTCCCTACAGATACGCAGTATTTT.